This TCR beta chain appears in the sequencing data of a study of blood T cell repertoires in COVID-19. The overall study: The United States, Italy and Spain provided the acute and convalescent COVID-19 samples.

This clone occurred once. Generated by immunoSEQ multiplex PCR, the TCRdb table keeps only in-frame clones and is missing some. In the table there are over 150,000 clones, 70% to 90% of which are singletons. The sample was peripheral blood. This TCR derives from a man aged 35 to 55 with active or convalescent COVID-19.

The CDR3 region has the DNA TGTGCCAGCAACCTCAAACAGGGTGGGCCCACTGAAGCTTTCTTT. Protein product: CASNLKQGGPTEAFF. The rearrangement links TRBV21-1 to TRBJ1-1; TRBD1 is taken as the D call from the table, unchecked against the DNA. TRBV21-1 is a pseudogene locus. CDR3 length: 15 amino acids.